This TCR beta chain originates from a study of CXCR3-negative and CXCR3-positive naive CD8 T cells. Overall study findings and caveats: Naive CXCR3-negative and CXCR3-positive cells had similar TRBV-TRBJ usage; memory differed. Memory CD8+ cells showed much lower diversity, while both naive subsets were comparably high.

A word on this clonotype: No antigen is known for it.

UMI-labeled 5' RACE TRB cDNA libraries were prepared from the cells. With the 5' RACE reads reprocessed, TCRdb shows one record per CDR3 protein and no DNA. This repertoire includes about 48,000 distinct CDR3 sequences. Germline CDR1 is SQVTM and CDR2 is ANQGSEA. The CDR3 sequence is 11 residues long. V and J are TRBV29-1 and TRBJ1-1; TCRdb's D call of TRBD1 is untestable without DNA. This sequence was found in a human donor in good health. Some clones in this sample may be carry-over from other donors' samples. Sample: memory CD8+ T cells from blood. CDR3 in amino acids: CSAPLGPEAFF.